The source of this T cell receptor (beta chain) is a study of blood T cell repertoires in COVID-19. The overall study: Sites across the United States, Italy and Spain contributed samples from acute and convalescent COVID-19. The cDNA or gDNA used as material had been derived from T cells, B-cell-depleted T cells, or PBMCs.

This clone has only a few counts. Authors' analysis steps: It was from reference gene primer amplification that nucleated cell counts were estimated. Some clones are missing from TCRdb's copy, which holds only in-frame ones; the method was immunoSEQ multiplex PCR. V, J and clone size are taken as reported in that table, and D and trimming were inferred from the DNA itself. The data contain under 120,000 clones, 69% of them singletons. CDR1 is SGHAT and CDR2 is FQNNGV in the germline V gene. The CDR3 length is 13 residues. V lost 6 bases and J lost 2, with 9 bases in between. The J gene is TRBJ2-3, the V gene TRBV11-2; no firm D call. The sample was peripheral blood. This receptor was obtained from a man older than 75 with acute or convalescent COVID-19. CDR3 sequence: CASSQRNTDTQYF. The CDR3 DNA reads as TGTGCCAGCAGTCAGAGGAACACAGATACGCAGTATTTT.